This TCR beta chain derives from a study of shared T cell receptors in the human thymus. The data were produced by immunoSEQ multiplex PCR, yet TCRdb's version contains in-frame clones alone and is incomplete. The data show approximately 490,000 clones, 70% to 80% seen once. The V and J ends lost 6 bases and 0 bases respectively, with 20 bases between them. The germline gives CDR1 MNHEY, CDR2 SMNVEV (reference sequence). The CDR3 has 17 residues. These data also formed part of another study, on human thymus T cells. That paper states: Healthy Finnish infants undergoing corrective surgery for congenital heart defects were the donors. V and J genes seemed to be used with bias in thymic and blood repertoires. Unrelated people showed highly overlapping thymic repertoires, related research reported.

The chain joins TRBV27 to TRBJ1-1; D may be TRBD1 (6 bases). The TCR sequence derives from a boy younger than two with a congenital heart defect. The sequenced material came from thymocytes. CDR3 sequence reads: CASRPANQGTMNTEAFF. The CDR3 DNA sequence: TGTGCCAGCAGGCCAGCAAACCAGGGGACCATGAACACTGAAGCTTTCTTT.